This T cell receptor (beta chain) was observed in a study of cytomegalovirus exposure and HLA in healthy donors. Study-wide findings and caveats: A later analysis reportedly found that, within productive TCRs, an Asian-associated ancestry cluster had fewer N-insertions than the mean observed across the approximately 700 donors. Several of the most significant clusters appeared linked to common viral pathogens, based on a later analysis.

About this clone itself: Its antigen is unidentified.

Primers included in the PCR were 60 Vbeta and 13 Jbeta primers. Repertoires were generated with immunoSEQ multiplex PCR, while TCRdb's copy carries only in-frame clones and drops some. The sample lists around 84,000 clones; approximately 79% were seen once. CDR1 is SEHNR, CDR2 FQNEAQ, per germline (reference sequence). V lost 7 bases and J lost 6, with 16 bases in between. CDR3 length: 15 amino acids. Each of the donors was a healthy bone marrow donor. Material: PBMCs. The rearrangement uses TRBV7-9 and TRBJ1-6; D gene unclear. This TCR was sampled from a human donor in good health. The CDR3 protein is CASTTADQPNSPLHF. The CDR3 bases are TGTGCCAGCACCACAGCCGACCAGCCTAATTCACCCCTCCACTTT.